The 10 T cell receptor beta chains below were found in one sample sequenced in a study of cytomegalovirus exposure and HLA in healthy donors. Assay: immunoSEQ multiplex PCR; the TCRdb copy retains only in-frame clones and omits some. The profile shows 150,000 to 200,000 clones, roughly 80% of them singletons. The sequenced material came from PBMCs. These receptors originate from a young woman in good health and CMV-seropositive.

The V call is TRBV10-3, the J call TRBJ2-2; 7 bases agree with TRBD1. The CDR3 consists of 15 residues. From germline, CDR1 is ENHRY and CDR2 SYGVKD. The junction had 3 bases not matched to a gene; V was cut back by 5 bases and J by 0 bases. The CDR3 nucleotides are TGTGCCATCAGTCCCGGGACAGCGAACACCGGGGAGCTGTTTTTT. Translation: CAISPGTANTGELFF.

The chain employs TRBV19 and TRBJ1-5; no firm D call. The CDR3 has 15 amino acids. Germline V CDR1 and CDR2: LNHDA, SQIVND (reference sequence). Deletions cut 3 bases from V and 1 base from J, with 10 bases between. CDR3 residues: CASSIGQLSNQPQHF. The CDR3, as DNA: TGTGCCAGTAGTATTGGGCAGTTAAGCAATCAGCCCCAGCATTTT.

The chain has TRBV2 and TRBJ2-1; 12 bases fit TRBD2. The CDR3 has 15 residues. Germline CDR1 SNHLY, CDR2 FYNNEI. V shed 7 bases and J 6 bases; nucleotides not matched to a gene: 7. CDR3 sequence (DNA): TGTGCCAGCAAGAGACTAGCGGGGGTCGGCAATGAGCAGTTCTTC. Its protein product is CASKRLAGVGNEQFF.

V gene TRBV5-6 combines with J gene TRBJ1-1; D gene unclear. V lost 1 base, J lost 0 bases, and 7 bases lay in between. Germline CDR1 SGHDT, CDR2 YYEEEE. CDR3 length equals 14 residues. The CDR3 sequence: CASSLPLMNTEAFF. The DNA for the CDR3 is TGTGCCAGCAGCTTGCCCCTTATGAACACTGAAGCTTTCTTT.

The chain links TRBV5-6 to TRBJ2-1; maybe TRBD1 (6 bases). CDR1 is SGHDT, CDR2 YYEEEE, per germline. The CDR3 runs to 17 residues. V was pared by 4 bases and J by 1 base, with 18 bases between. The DNA for the CDR3 is TGTGCCAGCAGCCGCCTTTCAGGGGCGCGGTCCTACAATGAGCAGTTCTTC. Translation: CASSRLSGARSYNEQFF.

This rearrangement joins TRBV13 to TRBJ2-3; 9 bases are a match to TRBD2. The CDR3 runs to 15 residues. CDR1 PRHDT and CDR2 FYEKMQ come from the germline V gene (reference sequence). The junction had 7 bases not matched to a gene; V was cut back by 5 bases and J by 4 bases. The CDR3 reads CASSPGTSTSDTQYF. The DNA of the CDR3 is TGTGCCAGCAGCCCGGGGACTAGCACATCAGATACGCAGTATTTT. The entire variable domain, with the rest obtained from reference TRBV13 and TRBJ2-3, is as follows: AAGVIQSPRHLIKEKRETATLKCYPIPRHDTVYWYQQGPGQDPQFLISFYEKMQSDKGSIPDRFSAQQFSDYHSELNMSSLELGDSALYFCASSPGTSTSDTQYFGPGTRLTVL.

This clone was observed a handful of times. CDR3 sequence: CASSSSGTANTEAFF. As DNA, the CDR3 is TGCGCCAGCAGCTCATCCGGGACAGCGAACACTGAAGCTTTCTTT. The chain is built from TRBV5-1 and TRBJ1-1, with 7 bases identical to TRBD1. The CDR3 has 15 residues. Germline CDR1 and CDR2: SGHRS and YFSETQ. Trimming at V came to 3 bases and at J to 1 base, leaving 6 bases not matched to a gene.

The CDR3 coding sequence is TGTGCCAGCAGCTTGTTTAACTTCGAGCGGGGGGACACCGGGGAGCTGTTTTTT. Translating it yields CASSLFNFERGDTGELFF. The chain uses TRBV5-6 and TRBJ2-2, with 9 bases matching TRBD2. Unmatched junction bases numbered 10, after V lost 1 base and J lost 3 bases. This CDR3 spans 18 amino acids. Per germline, CDR1 SGHDT and CDR2 YYEEEE. The full variable domain, with the rest looked up from reference TRBV5-6 and TRBJ2-2, is DAGVTQSPTHLIKTRGQQVTLRCSPKSGHDTVSWYQQALGQGPQFIFQYYEEEERQRGNFPDRFSGHQFPNYSSELNVNALLLGDSALYLCASSLFNFERGDTGELFFGEGSRLTVL.

This chain joins TRBV11-2 and TRBJ2-7; TRBD1 matches at 8 bases. Per the germline V gene, CDR1 is SGHAT and CDR2 is FQNNGV. V dropped 3 bases and J dropped 7; count of bases not matched to a gene: 11. CDR3 length: 15 residues. The CDR3 DNA reads TGTGCCAGCAGCTTGGCGGGGCAGGGGGCAGGTGAGCAGTACTTC. Translating it yields CASSLAGQGAGEQYF.

The J gene is TRBJ1-1, the V gene TRBV7-9, with D unclear. With 6 bases removed from V and 2 bases from J, the gap between germline ends came to 10 bases. This CDR3 region has 13 residues. Germline V gene sequence: CDR1 SEHNR, CDR2 FQNEAQ (reference sequence). The CDR3 sequence is CASSLTVNTEAFF. The CDR3 DNA reads TGTGCCAGCAGTTTAACAGTAAACACTGAAGCTTTCTTT.